This T cell receptor (beta chain) was captured by sequencing in a study of shared clonotypes between healthy human individuals. Study outcomes and limitations: What limited the represented genetic and exposure-history diversity was the small number of donors.

This CDR3 is 15 amino acids long. Per the germline V gene, CDR1 is SGHDT and CDR2 is YYEEEE. Trimming took 4 bases from V and 0 from J, leaving 14 bases between them. This clone was detected many times. Its specificity is not known. In replicate PCRs of sorted subsets, about 220 ng DNA, about 30,000 T cell genomes, was used. Profiling relied on immunoSEQ multiplex PCR, and the TCRdb table lists in-frame clones only, not all of them. The sample has more than 900,000 clones, approximately 80% seen once. The TCR originated in a man between 18 and 29 years old in good health. Some clones in this sample may be carry-over from other donors' samples. The rearrangement links TRBV5-6 to TRBJ2-7; D possibly uses TRBD1 or TRBD2 (5 bases each). Source material: memory CD4+ T cells from PBMCs. Subset given: CD45RA-negative fraction. The CDR3 nucleotides read TGTGCCAGCAGCACCGGCCACGGGGCCTCCTACGAGCAGTACTTC. It is translated as CASSTGHGASYEQYF. Together with reference TRBV5-6 and TRBJ2-7, the CDR3 gives the full variable domain: DAGVTQSPTHLIKTRGQQVTLRCSPKSGHDTVSWYQQALGQGPQFIFQYYEEEERQRGNFPDRFSGHQFPNYSSELNVNALLLGDSALYLCASSTGHGASYEQYFGPGTRLTVT.